Listed below are T cell receptor beta chains from one sample, sequenced in a study of CD8+CD57+ T cells in acquired aplastic anemia. TCRdb re-analysed the reads in MiXCR, keeping a single row per CDR3 protein. The table records a few hundred thousand distinct CDR3 sequences, roughly half of them present only once. Sequencing was done on a sample of sorted CD4+, CD8+, or CD8+CD57+ T cells (not recorded which) from PBMCs. The receptor source for this set is a human donor with severe aplastic anemia or a healthy control (not recorded which). Both conserved end residues are part of each CDR3. The order of the fields is D gene, V gene, clone size, J gene, CDR3 protein, CDR3 DNA. A D gene is named only where the DNA matches it firmly. Size tells how often a clone was seen (once, few, many) or the class of an expanded clone, and some rows leave it out.

>-|TRBV7-9|-|TRBJ1-5
CDRSFDQGNQPQHF
TGTGACAGAAGCTTTGACCAGGGGAATCAGCCCCAGCATTTT
>-|TRBV19|-|TRBJ1-1
CARSESAGWDTEAFF
TGTGCCAGAAGTGAGAGTGCCGGGTGGGACACTGAAGCTTTCTTT
>-|TRBV12-3/TRBV12-4|-|TRBJ1-2
CASSLALTTMGYGYTF
TGTGCCAGCAGTTTAGCGTTAACGACCATGGGCTATGGCTACACCTTC
>-|TRBV7-2|-|TRBJ1-6
CASSLARDKDSPLHF
TGTGCCAGCAGCTTAGCCCGGGACAAAGATTCACCCCTCCACTTT
>-|TRBV19|-|TRBJ2-2
CASKTGPNTGELFF
TGTGCCAGTAAGACAGGCCCGAACACCGGGGAGCTGTTTTTT
>TRBD1|TRBV6-5|many|TRBJ2-2
CASSYIWGTANTGELFF
TGTGCCAGCAGTTACATTTGGGGGACAGCAAACACCGGGGAGCTGTTTTTT
>-|TRBV7-8|once|TRBJ2-1
CASSSVYNEQFF
TGTGCCAGCAGCTCCGTTTACAATGAGCAGTTCTTC
>TRBD1|TRBV20-1|-|TRBJ1-1
CSARGQGWVAFF
TGCAGTGCTCGGGGACAGGGATGGGTAGCTTTCTTT
>-|TRBV12-3/TRBV12-4|many|TRBJ1-1
CASRSLLTGLRTEAFF
TGTGCCAGCAGATCCCTCCTAACAGGCCTTCGCACTGAAGCTTTCTTT
>-|TRBV2|-|TRBJ1-5
CASSERAGNQPQHF
TGTGCCAGCAGTGAGAGGGCCGGCAATCAGCCCCAGCATTTT
>-|TRBV7-3|-|TRBJ1-2
CASSPTLGSGSGNTF
TGTGCCAGCAGCCCAACCCTGGGATCGGGGAGTGGAAACACCTTC
>-|TRBV12-3/TRBV12-4|many|TRBJ1-2
CASTRRRDGYTF
TGTGCCAGCACCCGCCGTAGGGATGGCTACACCTTC
>-|TRBV27|-|TRBJ2-5
CASSRTPYQETQYF
TGTGCCAGCAGCCGGACACCGTACCAAGAGACCCAGTACTTC
>-|TRBV19|-|TRBJ1-5
CSSSNQGHQPQHF
TGTTCCAGTAGTAACCAGGGCCATCAGCCCCAGCATTTT
>TRBD1|TRBV5-1|-|TRBJ2-5
CASSYATGVWETQYF
TGCGCCAGCAGCTACGCCACAGGGGTTTGGGAGACCCAGTACTTC
>-|TRBV5-1|-|TRBJ1-2
CASSQDMPGIYGYIF
TGCGCCAGCAGCCAAGATATGCCCGGAATCTATGGCTACATCTTC
>-|TRBV20-1|-|TRBJ1-5
CSAWQGNSNQPQHF
TGCAGTGCTTGGCAGGGAAATAGCAATCAGCCCCAGCATTTT
>TRBD1|TRBV7-2|once|TRBJ2-1
CASSLGTTGGHYNEQFF
TGTGCCAGCAGCTTAGGAACTACAGGGGGTCACTACAATGAGCAGTTCTTC
>-|TRBV5-1|-|TRBJ1-2
CTSTSNRLYGYTF
TGCACCAGCACCTCTAACAGGCTCTATGGCTACACCTTC
>-|TRBV7-8|-|TRBJ2-7
CASSVQEQYF
TGTGCCAGCAGTGTTCAAGAGCAGTACTTC
>TRBD1|TRBV10-3|-|TRBJ1-1
CAISGDRANTEAFF
TGTGCCATCAGTGGGGACAGGGCTAACACTGAAGCTTTCTTT
>-|TRBV25-1|-|TRBJ2-2
CASSKMDRNTGELFF
TGTGCCAGCAGTAAAATGGACAGGAACACCGGGGAGCTGTTTTTT
>TRBD2|TRBV6-6|many|TRBJ2-1
CASSRLAGGLAYNEQFF
TGTGCCAGCAGTCGACTAGCGGGGGGCCTCGCCTACAATGAGCAGTTCTTC
>TRBD1|TRBV6-4|many|TRBJ1-6
CASKDRDRYIHYNSPLHF
TGTGCCAGCAAGGACCGGGACAGATACATACACTATAATTCACCCCTCCACTTT
>TRBD1|TRBV7-6|-|TRBJ1-6
CASSWDRVLNSPLHF
TGTGCCAGCAGCTGGGACAGGGTTTTAAATTCACCCCTCCACTTT
>-|TRBV15|-|TRBJ1-1
CATSRDQGKAFF
TGTGCCACCAGCAGAGATCAAGGGAAGGCTTTCTTT
>-|TRBV15|-|TRBJ2-3
CATSSSPRDADTQYF
TGTGCCACCAGCAGCTCGCCTAGGGACGCAGATACGCAGTATTTT
>-|TRBV10-1|-|TRBJ2-2
CASSSRQENTGELFF
TGCGCCAGCAGTAGTCGGCAGGAGAACACCGGGGAGCTGTTTTTT
>TRBD1|TRBV15|-|TRBJ2-1
CATSKRDRERFF
TGTGCCACCAGCAAGAGGGACAGGGAACGGTTCTTC
>-|TRBV29-1|-|TRBJ2-7
CSAKTESYGQYF
TGCAGCGCAAAGACAGAGTCCTACGGGCAGTACTTC
>-|TRBV5-1|-|TRBJ1-1
CASSLGVRGAEAFF
TGCGCCAGCAGCTTGGGCGTCAGGGGCGCTGAAGCTTTCTTT
>-|TRBV9|-|TRBJ1-2
CASSVVDRFAGYTF
TGTGCCAGCAGCGTAGTTGATCGGTTCGCGGGCTACACCTTC
>-|TRBV5-1|many|TRBJ2-5
CASSLAQEGETQYF
TGCGCCAGCAGCTTGGCCCAGGAAGGGGAGACCCAGTACTTC
>TRBD2|TRBV5-1|-|TRBJ2-3
CASSRNSGGIPDTQYF
TGCGCCAGCAGCCGGAATAGCGGGGGGATCCCAGATACGCAGTATTTT
>-|TRBV5-5|-|TRBJ2-5
CASGGTDQETQYF
TGTGCCAGCGGGGGGACGGATCAAGAGACCCAGTACTTC
>-|TRBV28|many|TRBJ1-5
CASSSWERVSQPQHF
TGTGCCAGCAGTTCCTGGGAGAGGGTCAGTCAGCCCCAGCATTTT
>-|TRBV2|-|TRBJ1-4
CASSYPGLGDEKLFF
TGTGCCAGCAGCTATCCGGGACTAGGCGATGAAAAACTGTTTTTT
>-|TRBV19|-|TRBJ1-1
CASSIGTGTNTEAFF
TGTGCCAGTAGTATAGGGACGGGAACGAACACTGAAGCTTTCTTT
>-|TRBV29-1|-|TRBJ1-1
CSVDGQNTEAFF
TGCAGCGTAGACGGTCAGAACACTGAAGCTTTCTTT
>-|TRBV10-3|few|TRBJ2-3
CATAQDSDTQYF
TGTGCCACCGCTCAGGATTCAGATACGCAGTATTTT
>TRBD1|TRBV10-3|-|TRBJ2-1
CAISDQGASSYNEQFF
TGTGCCATCAGTGACCAGGGGGCGAGCTCCTACAATGAGCAGTTCTTC
>TRBD2|TRBV20-1|-|TRBJ2-5
CSAGGGIQETQYF
TGCAGTGCGGGGGGGGGTATTCAAGAGACCCAGTACTTC
>TRBD1|TRBV24-1|-|TRBJ1-2
CATSDRSGGGDGYTF
TGTGCCACCAGTGACCGTTCAGGGGGCGGGGATGGCTACACCTTC
>TRBD1|TRBV7-2|many|TRBJ2-7
CASSSRQGLAYEQYF
TGTGCCAGCAGCTCCCGACAGGGCCTCGCCTACGAGCAGTACTTC
>-|TRBV4-2|many|TRBJ1-1
CASSQPDSYTEAFF
TGTGCCAGCAGCCAACCCGACAGTTACACTGAAGCTTTCTTT
>-|TRBV10-3|once|TRBJ1-1
CAISERGRSTEAFF
TGTGCCATCAGTGAAAGGGGTAGAAGCACTGAAGCTTTCTTT
>TRBD1|TRBV7-2|-|TRBJ2-5
CASRRQGALVETQYF
TGTGCCAGCAGAAGACAGGGGGCCCTCGTAGAGACCCAGTACTTC
>TRBD2|TRBV2|-|TRBJ2-3
CASSVRLAGRTDTQYF
TGTGCCAGCAGTGTGAGACTAGCGGGGCGCACAGATACGCAGTATTTT
>-|TRBV2|few|TRBJ2-7
CASSEGLLVYEQYF
TGTGCCAGCAGTGAAGGGCTGCTGGTCTACGAGCAGTACTTC
>-|TRBV20-1|many|TRBJ2-1
CSPGGPAGPEQFF
TGCAGTCCAGGGGGCCCAGCGGGGCCTGAGCAGTTCTTC
>-|TRBV7-8|-|TRBJ1-6
CASTYGGAGELLSPLHF
TGTGCCAGCACCTACGGAGGGGCCGGGGAGCTTCTTTCACCCCTCCACTTT
>TRBD2|TRBV20-1|-|TRBJ2-3
CSGIAGGILSTDTQYF
TGCAGTGGTATAGCGGGGGGAATACTTAGCACAGATACGCAGTATTTT
>TRBD1|TRBV5-8|many|TRBJ1-1
CASSLGTGDSAFF
TGTGCCAGCAGCCTGGGGACAGGGGACTCCGCTTTCTTT
>-|TRBV6-5|many|TRBJ1-2
CASRMLGVNGYGYTF
TGTGCCAGCAGAATGCTAGGGGTAAACGGCTATGGCTACACCTTC
>-|TRBV20-1|-|TRBJ2-1
CSARDRRSDEQFF
TGCAGTGCTAGAGATAGAAGGAGCGATGAGCAGTTCTTC
>-|TRBV10-1|-|TRBJ1-4
CAGPGQGVGWDEKLFF
TGCGCCGGACCGGGGCAGGGCGTCGGTTGGGATGAAAAACTGTTTTTT
>-|TRBV14|many|TRBJ2-3
CASSLRYPYTQYF
TGTGCCAGCAGCCTTAGGTACCCCTATACGCAGTATTTT
>-|TRBV9|-|TRBJ2-5
CASGFQETQYF
TGTGCCAGCGGATTCCAAGAGACCCAGTACTTC